The 16 T cell receptor beta chains below were found in one sample sequenced in a study of T cell responses to AZD1222 COVID-19 vaccine. Here immunoSEQ multiplex PCR was the method, and the copy in TCRdb shows in-frame clones only, minus some. This table has more than 85,000 clones, 81% appearing once. This specimen consisted of peripheral blood, obtained on day 0 of AZD1222 vaccination. These receptors all come from an adult in good health.

J is TRBJ1-4 and V is TRBV13; maybe TRBD1 (6 bases). Germline V gives CDR1 PRHDT, CDR2 FYEKMQ (reference sequence). The CDR3 contains 15 residues. Trimming shortened V by 5 bases and J by 3 bases, and 13 bases separated the two germline ends. The CDR3 is CASSPRGQPNEKLFF. For the CDR3, the DNA is TGTGCCAGCAGCCCCAGAGGACAGCCTAATGAAAAACTGTTTTTT.

The chain combines TRBV12-3 or TRBV12-4 with TRBJ1-1, with D tentatively TRBD1 (6 bases). Trimming removed 7 bases at V and 1 base at J, with 10 bases between. This CDR3 region has 13 residues. In DNA form, the CDR3 reads TGTGCCAGCACCGGACAGTCGAACACTGAAGCTTTCTTT. This codes for CASTGQSNTEAFF.

Regarding this clone: This clone may be a read error of a much larger clone one base away. This sequence joins TRBV7-2 and TRBJ2-2, with D tentatively TRBD1 (7 bases). The CDR3 runs 14 residues. Trimming stripped 3 bases from V and 6 bases from J, with 11 bases between. Germline V lookup: CDR1 SGHTA, CDR2 FQGNSA. CDR3 in amino acids: CASSFRGVAGELFF. As DNA, the CDR3 is TGTGCCAGCAGCTTCAGGGGGGTCGCCGGGGAGCTGTTTTTT.

V gene TRBV19 combines with J gene TRBJ2-3, with 15 bases that match TRBD2. Germline assignment: CDR1 LNHDA and CDR2 SQIVND (reference sequence). The CDR3 has 18 amino acids. Trimming cost V 4 bases and J 4 bases; bases outside gene matches: 9. The CDR3 loop reads CASSRGTSGGPRADTQYF. The CDR3 nucleotides read TGTGCCAGTAGTAGAGGGACTAGCGGGGGGCCTAGGGCAGATACGCAGTATTTT. Drawing the rest from reference TRBV19 and TRBJ2-3, the complete variable domain is DGGITQSPKYLFRKEGQNVTLSCEQNLNHDAMYWYRQDPGQGLRLIYYSQIVNDFQKGDIAEGYSVSREKKESFPLTVTSAQKNPTAFYLCASSRGTSGGPRADTQYFGPGTRLTVL.

CDR3 bases: TGTGCCAGCACTGGAGGGACAGGGGTTGGAAACACCATATATTTT. It encodes CASTGGTGVGNTIYF. This chain links TRBV28 with TRBJ1-3; 10 nucleotides line up with TRBD1. CDR3 size: 15 residues. J lost 3 bases, V lost 7 bases, and 6 bases had no gene match. The germline gives CDR1 MDHEN, CDR2 SYDVKM. Full variable domain (rest looked up from reference TRBV28 and TRBJ1-3): DVKVTQSSRYLVKRTGEKVFLECVQDMDHENMFWYRQDPGLGLRLIYFSYDVKMKEKGDIPEGYSVSREKKERFSLILESASTNQTSMYLCASTGGTGVGNTIYFGEGSWLTVV.

The V and J genes are TRBV11-1 and TRBJ2-3; 8 bases are a match to TRBD2. CDR1 and CDR2 (germline): SGHAT, FQDESV (reference sequence). Unmatched junction bases numbered 6, after V lost 6 bases and J lost 1 base. This CDR3 has 15 residues. The CDR3 sequence: CASRRTTSGTDTQYF. The CDR3 DNA reads TGTGCCAGCAGGCGTACGACTAGCGGCACAGATACGCAGTATTTT.

V is TRBV28 and J is TRBJ1-1; D unclear. CDR1 is MDHEN, CDR2 SYDVKM, per germline. The ends were cut back, 3 bases at V and 1 base at J, with 9 bases in the middle. This CDR3 has 14 amino acids. This chain's CDR3 is CASSFSWGNTEAFF. Here the CDR3 DNA reads TGTGCCAGCAGTTTCTCTTGGGGGAACACTGAAGCTTTCTTT.

In this sample, this clone turned up a few times. An end of the junction does not agree with germline; a read error may underlie this. The chain links TRBV7-7 to TRBJ1-2; D call uncertain. In germline, CDR1 is SSHAT, CDR2 FNYEAQ (reference sequence). The CDR3 has 19 residues. Here the CDR3 DNA reads TGTGCTAGCAACAGTGCCGATACCGGGAATACTCTCTTCAACGGTGGCTACACCTTC. This gives the protein CASNSADTGNTLFNGGYTF.

V and J are TRBV6-5 and TRBJ1-2; D call uncertain. V lost 8 bases and J 8 bases, leaving 12 bases between the germline ends. CDR3 size: 11 residues. Looked up from germline, CDR1 is MNHEY and CDR2 is SVGAGI. The CDR3 is CASRRGRGYTF. The CDR3 DNA is TGTGCCAGCCGCCGGGGTAGAGGCTACACCTTC.

V gene TRBV5-4 combines with J gene TRBJ1-2; D call uncertain. V was clipped by 2 bases and J by 4 bases, with 15 bases between them. Germline assignment: CDR1 SGHNT and CDR2 YYREEE (reference sequence). The CDR3 consists of 15 residues. The CDR3 region has the DNA TGTGCCAGCAGCTTTGAGGCTATCGGAGCCTATGGCTACACCTTC. Translating gives CASSFEAIGAYGYTF.

The rearrangement uses TRBV4-3 and TRBJ2-2; TRBD2 matches at 10 bases. The CDR3 runs to 19 residues. Unmatched junction bases numbered 14, after V lost 0 bases and J lost 7 bases. Germline-derived CDR1 and CDR2 are LGHNA and YSLEER. The CDR3 DNA follows: TGCGCCAGCAGCCAAGACCCCTTTGCAAGCGGGGGGGCAGGCGGGGAGCTGTTTTTT. The encoded protein is CASSQDPFASGGAGGELFF.

The rearrangement uses TRBV6-5 and TRBJ1-1; D uncertain. The length of the CDR3 is 15 residues. Germline CDR1 is MNHEY and CDR2 is SVGAGI. Between the trimmed V and J ends, which lost 2 bases and 5 bases, there was a span of 15 bases. CDR3 protein: CASSYSSAVRTEAFF. The CDR3 DNA follows: TGTGCCAGCAGTTACAGTTCGGCAGTAAGAACTGAAGCTTTCTTT.

The sample holds one count of this clone. This rearrangement joins TRBV4-1 to TRBJ1-4; D gene ambiguous. V was clipped by 0 bases and J by 6 bases, with 11 bases between them. Per the germline V gene, CDR1 is MGHRA and CDR2 is YSYEKL. CDR3 length: 15 residues. The CDR3, as DNA: TGCGCCAGCAGCCAAGATCCAGGAGGGTATGAAAAACTGTTTTTT. Translated, it gives CASSQDPGGYEKLFF.

In DNA, the CDR3 is TGCGCCAGCAGCTCACGACAGGGCTCCGGAAACACCATATATTTT. The encoded protein is CASSSRQGSGNTIYF. The chain links TRBV5-1 to TRBJ1-3, with TRBD1 matching 7 bases. Germline V lookup: CDR1 SGHRS, CDR2 YFSETQ. The CDR3 spans 15 residues. V shed 3 bases and J 4 bases; nucleotides not matched to a gene: 7.

V usage is TRBV30 and J usage is TRBJ2-5; 10 nucleotides line up with TRBD2. The V gene's germline CDR1 is GTSNPN and CDR2 SVGIG (reference sequence). The CDR3 loop spans 14 amino acids. Germline trimming cut 3 bases from V and 5 bases from J; bases unmatched to any gene: 6. The chain's CDR3 is CAWRSSGGPETQYF. In nucleotides, the CDR3 is TGTGCCTGGAGGTCTAGCGGGGGCCCGGAGACCCAGTACTTC.

Points on this clone: One junction end disagrees with the germline gene, perhaps due to a read error. The chain is built from TRBV3-1 (or the pseudogene TRBV3-2) and TRBJ1-2; D remains unclear. Germline-derived CDR1 and CDR2 are LGHDT and YNNKEL (reference sequence). The CDR3 covers 12 residues. CDR3 sequence: CAGSHPNYGYTF. In DNA form, the CDR3 reads TGTGCCGGCAGCCACCCTAACTATGGCTACACCTTC.